This T cell receptor (beta chain) was retrieved from a study of regulatory T cells in long-lasting Graves disease. Broader study findings: TCR diversity was lower in persistent Graves' patients than in newly diagnosed ones.

This clonotype has ten or more counts. Its antigen is unknown. The time point is: newly diagnosed GD, antithyroid drugs for less than 3 months. Construction of the TCR library relied on RNA isolated from PBMCs. V lost 3 bases, J lost 8 bases, and 11 bases lay in between. From germline, CDR1 is LNHNV and CDR2 YYDKDF (reference sequence). The CDR3 spans 13 residues. Arm-PCR of CDR3 regions and iRepertoire HTBI primers were used to build TCR beta libraries. TCRdb reanalysed the multiplex PCR reads using MiXCR and keeps one entry per CDR3 protein. The sample lists about 430,000 distinct CDR3 sequences, 15% occurring once. The same sample was also used in a study of T cells in Graves' hyperthyroidism and ophthalmopathy. As that study records: RT-PCR in the first round (using the HTBI primer set) targeted the TCR CDR3.

This TCR came from a woman in her forties with Graves disease. The chain recombines TRBV15 with TRBJ2-1; a possible D gene is TRBD2 (6 bases). Material: peripheral blood mononuclear cells (PBMCs), obtained at new diagnosis, from a patient treated with antithyroid drugs. The CDR3 DNA sequence: TGTGCCACCAGCAGGGATGCGGGATATGAGCAGTTCTTC. Amino acid sequence: CATSRDAGYEQFF. The full variable domain, in which reference TRBV15 and TRBJ2-1 provide the parts outside the CDR3, is DAMVIQNPRYQVTQFGKPVTLSCSQTLNHNVMYWYQQKSSQAPKLLFHYYDKDFNNEADTPDNFQSRRPNTSFCFLDIRSPGLGDTAMYLCATSRDAGYEQFFGPGTRLTVL.